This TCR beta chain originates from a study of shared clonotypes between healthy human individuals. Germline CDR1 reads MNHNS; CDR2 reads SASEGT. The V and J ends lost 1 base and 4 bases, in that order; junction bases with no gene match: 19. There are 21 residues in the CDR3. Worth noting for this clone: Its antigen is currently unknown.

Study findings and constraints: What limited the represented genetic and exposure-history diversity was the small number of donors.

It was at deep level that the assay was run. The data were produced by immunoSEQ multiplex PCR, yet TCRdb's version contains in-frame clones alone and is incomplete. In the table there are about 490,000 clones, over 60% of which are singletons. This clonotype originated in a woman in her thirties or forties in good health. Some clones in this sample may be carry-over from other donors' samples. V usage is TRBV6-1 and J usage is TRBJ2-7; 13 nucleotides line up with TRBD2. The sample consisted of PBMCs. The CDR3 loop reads CASSEVWAGGKGLAGVYEQYF. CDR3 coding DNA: TGTGCCAGCAGTGAAGTTTGGGCAGGGGGAAAAGGACTAGCGGGAGTGTACGAGCAGTACTTC.